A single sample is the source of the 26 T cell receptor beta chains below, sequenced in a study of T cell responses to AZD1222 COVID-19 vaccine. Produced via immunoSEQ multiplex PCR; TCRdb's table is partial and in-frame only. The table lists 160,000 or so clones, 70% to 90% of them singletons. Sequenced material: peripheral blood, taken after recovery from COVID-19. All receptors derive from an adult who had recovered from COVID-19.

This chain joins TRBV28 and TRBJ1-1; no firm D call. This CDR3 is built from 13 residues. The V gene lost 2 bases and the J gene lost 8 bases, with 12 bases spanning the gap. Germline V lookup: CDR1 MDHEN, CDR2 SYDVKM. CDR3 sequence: CASSLARTAEAFF. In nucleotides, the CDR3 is TGTGCCAGCAGTTTAGCCCGAACAGCCGAAGCTTTCTTT. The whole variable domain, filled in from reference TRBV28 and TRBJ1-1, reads DVKVTQSSRYLVKRTGEKVFLECVQDMDHENMFWYRQDPGLGLRLIYFSYDVKMKEKGDIPEGYSVSREKKERFSLILESASTNQTSMYLCASSLARTAEAFFGQGTRLTVV.

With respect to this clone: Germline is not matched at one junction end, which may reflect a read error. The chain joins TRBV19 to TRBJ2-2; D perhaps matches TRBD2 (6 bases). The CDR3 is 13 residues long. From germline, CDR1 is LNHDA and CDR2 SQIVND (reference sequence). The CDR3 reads CASSVLESGPPNF. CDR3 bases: TGTGCCAGTAGTGTCCTAGAAAGCGGGCCGCCCAATTTT.

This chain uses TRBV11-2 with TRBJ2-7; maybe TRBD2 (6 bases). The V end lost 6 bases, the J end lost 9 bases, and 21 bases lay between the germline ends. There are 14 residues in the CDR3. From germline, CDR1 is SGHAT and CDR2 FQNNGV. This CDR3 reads CASSRRERRIVQYF. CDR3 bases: TGTGCCAGCAGTCGCCGGGAGAGGCGAATCGTGCAGTACTTC.

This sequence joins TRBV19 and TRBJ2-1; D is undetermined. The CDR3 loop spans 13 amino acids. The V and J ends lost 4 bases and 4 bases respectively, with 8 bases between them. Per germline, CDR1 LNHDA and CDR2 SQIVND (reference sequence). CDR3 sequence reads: CASSTGRYNEQFF. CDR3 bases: TGTGCCAGTAGTACTGGACGGTACAATGAGCAGTTCTTC.

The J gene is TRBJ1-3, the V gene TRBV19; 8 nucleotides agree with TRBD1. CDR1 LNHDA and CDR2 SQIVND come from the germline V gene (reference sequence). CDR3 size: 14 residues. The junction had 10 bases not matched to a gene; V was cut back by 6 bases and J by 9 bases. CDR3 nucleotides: TGTGCCAGTAGCAGGACAGGGCGTGGGAGCACCATATATTTT. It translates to CASSRTGRGSTIYF. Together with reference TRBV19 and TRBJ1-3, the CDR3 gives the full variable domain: DGGITQSPKYLFRKEGQNVTLSCEQNLNHDAMYWYRQDPGQGLRLIYYSQIVNDFQKGDIAEGYSVSREKKESFPLTVTSAQKNPTAFYLCASSRTGRGSTIYFGEGSWLTVV.

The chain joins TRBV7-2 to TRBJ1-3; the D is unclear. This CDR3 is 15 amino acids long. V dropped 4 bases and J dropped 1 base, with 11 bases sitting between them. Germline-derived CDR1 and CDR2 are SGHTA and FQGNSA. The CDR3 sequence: CASSYYSGSGNTIYF. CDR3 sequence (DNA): TGTGCCAGCAGCTATTACTCGGGATCTGGAAACACCATATATTTT.

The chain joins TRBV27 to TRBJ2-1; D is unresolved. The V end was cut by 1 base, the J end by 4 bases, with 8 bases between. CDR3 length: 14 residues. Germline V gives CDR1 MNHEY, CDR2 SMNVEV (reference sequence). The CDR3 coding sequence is TGTGCCAGCAGTTTATTTTCCGGATACAATGAGCAGTTCTTC. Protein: CASSLFSGYNEQFF.

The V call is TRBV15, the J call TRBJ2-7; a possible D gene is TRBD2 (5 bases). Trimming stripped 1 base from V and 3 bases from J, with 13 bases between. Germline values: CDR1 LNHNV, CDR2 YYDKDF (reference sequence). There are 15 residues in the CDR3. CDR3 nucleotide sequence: TGTGCCACCAGCAGAGTAGGGCCTCGGGACTACGAGCAGTACTTC. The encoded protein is CATSRVGPRDYEQYF. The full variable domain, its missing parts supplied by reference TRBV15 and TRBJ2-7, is DAMVIQNPRYQVTQFGKPVTLSCSQTLNHNVMYWYQQKSSQAPKLLFHYYDKDFNNEADTPDNFQSRRPNTSFCFLDIRSPGLGDTAMYLCATSRVGPRDYEQYFGPGTRLTVT.

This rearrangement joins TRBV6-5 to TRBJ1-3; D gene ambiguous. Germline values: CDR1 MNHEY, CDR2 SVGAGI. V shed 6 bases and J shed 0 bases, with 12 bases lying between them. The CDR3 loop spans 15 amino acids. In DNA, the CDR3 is TGTGCCAGCAGGATTACAGTTACCTCTGGAAACACCATATATTTT. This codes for CASRITVTSGNTIYF.

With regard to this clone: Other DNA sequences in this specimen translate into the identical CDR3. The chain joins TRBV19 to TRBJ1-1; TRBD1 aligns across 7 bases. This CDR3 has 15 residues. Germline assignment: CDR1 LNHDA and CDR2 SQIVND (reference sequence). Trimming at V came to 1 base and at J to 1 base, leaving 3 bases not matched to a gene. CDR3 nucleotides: TGTGCCAGTAGTATAGGGGGACAGCCGAACACTGAAGCTTTCTTT. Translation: CASSIGGQPNTEAFF.

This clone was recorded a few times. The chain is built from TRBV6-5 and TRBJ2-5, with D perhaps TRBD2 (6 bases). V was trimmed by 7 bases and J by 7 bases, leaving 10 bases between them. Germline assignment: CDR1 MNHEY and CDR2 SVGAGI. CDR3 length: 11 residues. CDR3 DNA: TGTGCCAGCATCATGGGGGGGACCCAGTACTTC. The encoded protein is CASIMGGTQYF.

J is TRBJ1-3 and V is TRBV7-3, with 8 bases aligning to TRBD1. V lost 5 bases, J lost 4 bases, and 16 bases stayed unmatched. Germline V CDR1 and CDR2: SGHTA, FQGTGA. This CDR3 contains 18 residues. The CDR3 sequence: CASSPRATGDLGGNTIYF. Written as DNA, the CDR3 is TGTGCCAGCAGCCCCAGGGCGACAGGGGACTTAGGGGGAAACACCATATATTTT.

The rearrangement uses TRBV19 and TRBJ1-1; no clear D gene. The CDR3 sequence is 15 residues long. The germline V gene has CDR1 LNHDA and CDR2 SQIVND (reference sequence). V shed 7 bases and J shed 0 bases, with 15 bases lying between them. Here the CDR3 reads CASIEGWGVNTEAFF. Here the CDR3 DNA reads TGTGCCAGTATAGAGGGATGGGGAGTGAACACTGAAGCTTTCTTT.

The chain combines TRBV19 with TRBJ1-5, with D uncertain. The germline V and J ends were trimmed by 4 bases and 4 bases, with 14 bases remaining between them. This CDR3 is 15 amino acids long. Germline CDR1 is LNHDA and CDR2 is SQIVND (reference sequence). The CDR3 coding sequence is TGTGCCAGTAGTAGGGCAGATTTAATGAATCAGCCCCAGCATTTT. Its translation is CASSRADLMNQPQHF.

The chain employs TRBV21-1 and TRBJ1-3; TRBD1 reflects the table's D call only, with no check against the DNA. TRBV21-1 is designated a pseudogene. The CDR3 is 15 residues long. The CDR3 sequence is CASSKSRTSGNTIYF. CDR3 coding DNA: TGTGCCAGCAGCAAATCTAGGACATCTGGAAACACCATATATTTT.

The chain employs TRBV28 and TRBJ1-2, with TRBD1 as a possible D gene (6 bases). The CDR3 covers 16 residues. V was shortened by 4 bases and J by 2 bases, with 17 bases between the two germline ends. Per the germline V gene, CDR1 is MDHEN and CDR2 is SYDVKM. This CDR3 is CASSSLTGRTNYGYTF. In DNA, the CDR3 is TGTGCCAGCAGTTCCCTGACAGGAAGGACCAACTATGGCTACACCTTC.

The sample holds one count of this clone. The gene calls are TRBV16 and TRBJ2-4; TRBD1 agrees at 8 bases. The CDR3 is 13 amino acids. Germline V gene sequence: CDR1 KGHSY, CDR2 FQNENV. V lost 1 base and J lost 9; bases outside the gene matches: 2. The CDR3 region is CASSQLQGGIQYF. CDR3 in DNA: TGTGCCAGCAGCCAATTACAGGGGGGCATTCAGTACTTC.

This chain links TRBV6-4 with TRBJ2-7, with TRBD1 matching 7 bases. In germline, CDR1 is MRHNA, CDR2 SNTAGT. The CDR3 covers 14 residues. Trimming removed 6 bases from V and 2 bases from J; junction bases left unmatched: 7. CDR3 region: CASSLETGTYEQYF. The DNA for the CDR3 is TGTGCCAGCAGCCTTGAGACAGGGACCTACGAGCAGTACTTC.

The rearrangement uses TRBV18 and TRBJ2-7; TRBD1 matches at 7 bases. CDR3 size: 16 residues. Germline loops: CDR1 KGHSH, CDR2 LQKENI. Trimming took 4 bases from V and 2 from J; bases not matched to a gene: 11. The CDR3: CASSQRTGRPPYEQYF. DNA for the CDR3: TGTGCCAGCTCACAAAGGACAGGACGGCCCCCCTACGAGCAGTACTTC.

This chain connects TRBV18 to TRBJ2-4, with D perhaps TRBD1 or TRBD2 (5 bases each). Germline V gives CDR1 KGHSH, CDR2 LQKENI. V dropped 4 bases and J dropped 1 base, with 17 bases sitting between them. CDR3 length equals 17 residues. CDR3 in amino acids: CASSQLPGPTAKNIQYF. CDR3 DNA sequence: TGTGCCAGCTCACAACTACCGGGACCTACCGCCAAAAACATTCAGTACTTC.

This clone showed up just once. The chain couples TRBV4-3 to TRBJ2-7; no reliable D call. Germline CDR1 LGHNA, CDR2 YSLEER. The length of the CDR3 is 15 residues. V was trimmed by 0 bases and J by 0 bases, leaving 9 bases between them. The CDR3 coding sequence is TGCGCCAGCAGCCAAGAGGGAAGAGGCTCCTACGAGCAGTACTTC. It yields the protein CASSQEGRGSYEQYF.

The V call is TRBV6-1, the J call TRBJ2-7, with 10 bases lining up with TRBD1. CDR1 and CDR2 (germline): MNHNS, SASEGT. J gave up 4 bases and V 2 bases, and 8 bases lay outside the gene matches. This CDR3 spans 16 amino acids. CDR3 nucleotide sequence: TGTGCCAGCAGTGAAATCGGACAGGGGGGGCTTTACGAGCAGTACTTC. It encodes CASSEIGQGGLYEQYF.

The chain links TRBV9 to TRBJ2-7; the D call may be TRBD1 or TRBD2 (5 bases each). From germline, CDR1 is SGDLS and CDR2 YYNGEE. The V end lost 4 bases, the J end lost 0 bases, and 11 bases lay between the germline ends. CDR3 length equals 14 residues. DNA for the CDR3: TGTGCCAGCAGCCCCGGGACCGCCTCCTACGAGCAGTACTTC. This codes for CASSPGTASYEQYF.

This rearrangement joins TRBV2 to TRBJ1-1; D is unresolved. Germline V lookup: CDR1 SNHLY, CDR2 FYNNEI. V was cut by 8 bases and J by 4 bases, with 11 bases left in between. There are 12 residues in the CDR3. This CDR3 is CASGGDGTEAFF. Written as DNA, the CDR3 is TGTGCCAGCGGCGGAGACGGCACTGAAGCTTTCTTT.

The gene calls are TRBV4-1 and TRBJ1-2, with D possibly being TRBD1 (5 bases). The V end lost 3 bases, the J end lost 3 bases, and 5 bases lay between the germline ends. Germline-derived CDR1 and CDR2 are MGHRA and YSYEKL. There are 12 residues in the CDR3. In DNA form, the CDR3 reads TGCGCCAGCAGCCAGGGGGACTATGGCTACACCTTC. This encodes CASSQGDYGYTF.

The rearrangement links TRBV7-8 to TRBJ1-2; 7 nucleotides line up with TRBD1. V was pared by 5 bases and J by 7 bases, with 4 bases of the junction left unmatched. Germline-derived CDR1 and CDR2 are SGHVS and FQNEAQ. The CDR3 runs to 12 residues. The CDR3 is CASSPHRGGYTF. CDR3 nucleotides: TGTGCCAGCAGCCCCCACAGGGGTGGCTACACCTTC.